This T cell receptor beta chain emerged from a study of human CD4 T cells and Enterobacteriaceae (dated by TCRdb to about 2020). With regard to this clone: The target of this receptor is not known. The record has no base qualities; no much larger clone is one base away.

Broad study findings and their caveats: Reactivity of ex vivo clonotypes was inferred only by matching nucleotide sequences to CFSE-low cultures from the same donors. Compared with specific clonotypes, broadly cross-reactive clonotypes seemed more expanded ex vivo, with 11 of 19 and about 60% of the roughly 35 falling in the top 5%.

V loses 9 bases, J loses 9 bases, and the germline ends lie 12 bases apart. From the cysteine up to the phenylalanine, the CDR3 has a length of 11 residues. CDR3 DNA only is kept here, 33 bases in frame from base 1. The germline V gene (reference sequence) provides CDR1 WNHNN and CDR2 SYGVQD. On a FACSAria III, memory CD4+ T cells were FACS-sorted to over 95% purity, defined as all CD4+ cells except CD45RA+CCR7+CD95- naive cells. Healthy donor blood was obtained from blood donation centers in Switzerland. Total CD4+ T cells and monocytes were enriched by positive selection with CD4 and CD14 magnetic microbeads. CD8+, CD14+, CD16+, CD56+, CD19+ and CD25-bright cells were excluded prior to sorting. In a couple of blood donors, total memory CD4+ T cells were sequenced directly ex vivo to assess in vivo expansion of bacteria-reactive clonotypes. Ficoll-Paque Plus was used to isolate peripheral blood mononuclear cells from donor blood.

Deep-level sequencing, with a detection sensitivity of one cell in 200,000, was applied to the ex vivo total memory CD4+ samples. Genomic DNA was extracted from cell pellets with the QIAamp DNA Micro Kit, and its quantity and purity were checked by spectrophotometry. TCR Vbeta CDR3 regions were amplified with the immunoSEQ multiplex PCR assay. Amplicons were sequenced on the Illumina HiSeq platform. Retrieved sequences were 87 nucleotides long and contained the CDR3 region. In the authors' own workflow: A clonotype was defined as a unique productive TCR Vbeta nucleotide sequence, quantified by productive template frequency from ImmunoSEQ Analyzer V3.0. Expanded clonotypes were defined by a threshold at the top 5th percentile of each frequency-ranked repertoire. Repertoire overlap was calculated as Chao-Jaccard with the R package fossil and was visualized by nonmetric multidimensional scaling with the R package MASS. Sourced from immuneACCESS, this table was stored by TCRdb with only in-frame sequences that have V and J called. A share of the clones is absent; for the studies checked, an unresolved V gene accounts for under half, and the remainder has no known explanation. From that table come the V and J calls and clone size; the DNA was used to work out D and trimming. In this sample the table shows approximately 26,000 clones, about 82% of which occur a single time. The biggest ten clones account for over 0.9% of the sample.

The chain was built from TRBV10-1 and TRBJ2-1, with no confidently assigned D gene. Sequenced: memory CD4+ T cells from blood. This specimen's cell subset or site label, interpreted: total memory CD4 T cells sorted directly ex vivo, unstimulated. This TCR came from a human donor in good health. The CDR3 protein is CARETLGEQFF. The DNA sequence is as follows: TGCGCCAGGGAGACGTTAGGTGAGCAGTTCTTC.